A single sample is the source of the 28 T cell receptor beta chains below, sequenced in a study of shared clonotypes between healthy human individuals. Here immunoSEQ multiplex PCR was the method, and the copy in TCRdb shows in-frame clones only, minus some. This table has some 380,000 clones, about 96% appearing once. Sequencing was carried out using memory CD8+ T cells sorted from blood. Subset reported: CD45RO+ cells pooled with CCR7-negative TemRA cells. The receptor source for this set is a man younger than 45 in good health.

The V and J genes are TRBV6-1 and TRBJ2-5; weak D call: TRBD1 (6 bases). The CDR3 sequence is 14 residues long. Germline-derived CDR1 and CDR2 are MNHNS and SASEGT. The germline V and J ends were trimmed by 3 bases and 3 bases, with 11 bases remaining between them. This CDR3 is CASSEQGREETQYF. The CDR3 DNA follows: TGTGCCAGCAGTGAGCAGGGGCGGGAAGAGACCCAGTACTTC.

The V and J genes are TRBV5-1 and TRBJ1-2; TRBD1 might be the D (5 bases). The CDR3 is made up of 13 amino acids. Per germline, CDR1 SGHRS and CDR2 YFSETQ. V was pared by 0 bases and J by 8 bases, with 11 bases between. CDR3 loop: CASSLVREGGYTF. In DNA, the CDR3 is TGCGCCAGCAGCTTGGTCAGGGAGGGAGGCTACACCTTC.

The CDR3 bases are TGTGCCAGCAGCCTGAATCCTACTAGCGGGGACGAACCGCAGTATTTT. It codes for CASSLNPTSGDEPQYF. The V gene is TRBV9, the J gene TRBJ2-3; 10 positions agree with TRBD2. The trim removed 4 bases at V and 10 bases at J, leaving 15 bases unmatched. The CDR3 has 16 amino acids. The V gene's germline CDR1 is SGDLS and CDR2 YYNGEE.

The chain joins TRBV15 to TRBJ2-4; a weak D match, TRBD1 (6 bases). CDR1 is LNHNV, CDR2 YYDKDF, per germline (reference sequence). V lost 2 bases to trimming and J lost 4 bases, with 18 bases between them. There are 17 residues in the CDR3. The CDR3 loop reads CATSRSNYGQPKNIQYF. The CDR3 region has the DNA TGTGCCACCAGCAGATCCAACTACGGACAGCCAAAAAACATTCAGTACTTC.

This sequence joins TRBV7-8 and TRBJ2-5; D unclear. The V end lost 3 bases, the J end lost 7 bases, and 18 bases lay between the germline ends. Germline V gene sequence: CDR1 SGHVS, CDR2 FQNEAQ. This CDR3 has 15 residues. CDR3 nucleotides: TGTGCCAGCAGCTTTTTCGGCGGTCGAAAGGGGACCCAGTACTTC. Its protein product is CASSFFGGRKGTQYF.

The chain couples TRBV27 to TRBJ2-7; the match to TRBD2 covers 7 bases. This CDR3 region has 17 residues. Germline V gene data show CDR1 as MNHEY and CDR2 as SMNVEV (reference sequence). V lost 3 bases and J lost 0; bases outside the gene matches: 11. Here the CDR3 DNA reads TGTGCCAGCAGTTTCAGGGTAGCCAGCGGGGACTCCTACGAGCAGTACTTC. The encoded protein is CASSFRVASGDSYEQYF.

J is TRBJ1-1 and V is TRBV28; D remains ambiguous. The V gene lost 5 bases and the J gene lost 7 bases, with 8 bases spanning the gap. Germline V gives CDR1 MDHEN, CDR2 SYDVKM. The length of the CDR3 is 11 residues. The CDR3, as DNA: TGTGCCAGCAGTGGAACGGTTGAAGCTTTCTTT. Translation: CASSGTVEAFF.

The rearrangement uses TRBV25-1 and TRBJ2-2; no definite D call. Deletions cut 6 bases from V and 0 bases from J, with 5 bases between. The CDR3 length is 13 residues. In germline, CDR1 is MGHDK, CDR2 SYGVNS. The CDR3 DNA is TGTGCCAGCAGGATTACGAACACCGGGGAGCTGTTTTTT. Encoded protein: CASRITNTGELFF.

V is TRBV18 and J is TRBJ2-2; 8 bases line up with TRBD2. J gave up 5 bases and V 1 base, and 6 bases lay outside the gene matches. This CDR3 contains 16 residues. CDR1 is KGHSH, CDR2 LQKENI, per germline. The DNA for the CDR3 is TGTGCCAGCTCACCACGGCCGGGACTAGGGACCGGGGAGCTGTTTTTT. This sequence encodes CASSPRPGLGTGELFF.

The chain joins TRBV6-6 to TRBJ2-1, with D uncertain. This CDR3 spans 13 amino acids. Germline V gene lookup returns CDR1 MNHNY and CDR2 SVGAGI (reference sequence). The ends were cut back, 1 base at V and 6 bases at J, with 7 bases in the middle. This CDR3 reads CASSYFQVNEQFF. CDR3 coding DNA: TGTGCCAGCAGTTACTTTCAGGTCAATGAGCAGTTCTTC.

V and J are TRBV7-9 and TRBJ2-3; D uncertain. The CDR3 spans 13 residues. The V and J ends lost 3 bases and 6 bases respectively, with 10 bases between them. Per the germline V gene, CDR1 is SEHNR and CDR2 is FQNEAQ (reference sequence). The DNA of the CDR3 is TGTGCCAGCAGCTTGGGCCTTTGGGATACGCAGTATTTT. Translation gives CASSLGLWDTQYF.

J is TRBJ2-5 and V is TRBV28; 14 bases line up with TRBD2. After removal of 6 bases from V and 4 bases from J, the junction contained 7 bases not matched to a gene. The CDR3 runs to 16 residues. Germline CDR1 MDHEN, CDR2 SYDVKM. CDR3 amino acids: CASRPLGTSGRETQYF. The CDR3 DNA sequence: TGTGCCAGCAGACCCCTCGGGACTAGCGGGAGAGAGACCCAGTACTTC.

The chain carries TRBV11-2 and TRBJ2-5, with 12 bases lining up with TRBD2. The CDR3 length is 15 residues. The V gene's germline CDR1 is SGHAT and CDR2 FQNNGV. V was pared by 5 bases and J by 3 bases, with 4 bases of the junction left unmatched. CDR3 in DNA: TGTGCCAGCAGCCTACTAGCGGGGGGAGAAGAGACCCAGTACTTC. This sequence encodes CASSLLAGGEETQYF.

The rearrangement links TRBV11-2 to TRBJ2-7; weak D call: TRBD1 (5 bases). V lost 2 bases, J lost 0 bases, and 11 bases lay in between. Germline values: CDR1 SGHAT, CDR2 FQNNGV. The CDR3 has 15 residues. CDR3 amino acids: CASSLHDSDSYEQYF. In DNA, the CDR3 is TGTGCCAGCAGCTTACACGACAGCGACTCCTACGAGCAGTACTTC.

This clone appeared a few times. Other DNA sequences of this sample code for an identical CDR3. The genes are TRBV5-4 and TRBJ2-7; D is uncertain. Germline V gene data show CDR1 as SGHNT and CDR2 as YYREEE (reference sequence). The ends were cut back, 2 bases at V and 2 bases at J, with 5 bases in the middle. CDR3 length: 12 residues. CDR3: CASSFGAYEQYF. CDR3 coding DNA: TGTGCCAGCAGCTTCGGCGCCTACGAGCAGTACTTC.

This clone was counted a single time. The CDR3 DNA reads TGTGCCAGCAGCTTGACACTGAATACGCAGTATTTT. This gives the protein CASSLTLNTQYF. The rearrangement joins TRBV5-6 to TRBJ2-3; D uncertain. The germline gives CDR1 SGHDT, CDR2 YYEEEE. The length of the CDR3 is 12 residues. The V end lost 1 base, the J end lost 7 bases, and 7 bases lay between the germline ends.

This sequence joins TRBV7-8 and TRBJ2-3; TRBD2 aligns across 10 bases. Unmatched junction bases numbered 7, after V lost 3 bases and J lost 4 bases. The CDR3 spans 16 residues. Germline lookup yields CDR1 SGHVS and CDR2 FQNEAQ. The CDR3 region has the DNA TGTGCCAGCAGCTTTTTGGCTAGCGGGAGCTCAGATACGCAGTATTTT. Translating it yields CASSFLASGSSDTQYF.

This clone was counted a single time. V and J are TRBV19 and TRBJ2-1; TRBD2 aligns across 11 bases. Trimming took 7 bases from V and 4 from J; bases not matched to a gene: 6. This CDR3 region has 15 residues. Looked up from germline, CDR1 is LNHDA and CDR2 is SQIVND (reference sequence). Written as DNA, the CDR3 is TGTGCCAGTACCCGGGGACTAGCGGATTACAATGAGCAGTTCTTC. Protein sequence: CASTRGLADYNEQFF.

This chain uses TRBV28 with TRBJ2-7; 10 bases line up with TRBD2. V was pared by 7 bases and J by 2 bases, with 8 bases of the junction left unmatched. Germline V lookup: CDR1 MDHEN, CDR2 SYDVKM. The CDR3 loop spans 15 amino acids. The CDR3 DNA reads TGTGCCAGCACTAATAGCGGGAGGAATCCCTACGAGCAGTACTTC. Translation gives CASTNSGRNPYEQYF. Supplemented by reference TRBV28 and TRBJ2-7, the full variable domain reads DVKVTQSSRYLVKRTGEKVFLECVQDMDHENMFWYRQDPGLGLRLIYFSYDVKMKEKGDIPEGYSVSREKKERFSLILESASTNQTSMYLCASTNSGRNPYEQYFGPGTRLTVT.

The rearrangement uses TRBV30 and TRBJ2-7; a weak D match, TRBD2 (6 bases). The CDR3 consists of 13 residues. Germline-derived CDR1 and CDR2 are GTSNPN and SVGIG (reference sequence). V lost 2 bases and J lost 4, with 12 bases in between. For the CDR3, the DNA is TGTGCCTGGAGTAACCCGGGAGCGTACGAGCAGTACTTC. Its translation is CAWSNPGAYEQYF.

V and J are TRBV5-1 and TRBJ2-7; D might be TRBD2 (5 bases). The CDR3 length is 15 residues. The germline V and J ends were trimmed by 0 bases and 2 bases, with 12 bases remaining between them. Germline V gene data show CDR1 as SGHRS and CDR2 as YFSETQ. CDR3 amino acids: CASSLEGSGAYEQYF. Here the CDR3 DNA reads TGCGCCAGCAGCTTGGAGGGAAGCGGTGCCTACGAGCAGTACTTC.

This sequence joins TRBV27 and TRBJ2-6; TRBD1 agrees at 7 bases. The CDR3 is made up of 18 amino acids. Germline values: CDR1 MNHEY, CDR2 SMNVEV (reference sequence). V shed 5 bases, J shed 0 bases, and the junction held 10 bases outside the gene matches. The CDR3 DNA follows: TGTGCCAGCAGTCCCCGGACAGGACCCAGCTCTGGGGCCAACGTCCTGACTTTC. Translation gives CASSPRTGPSSGANVLTF. The entire variable domain, with the rest obtained from reference TRBV27 and TRBJ2-6, is as follows: EAQVTQNPRYLITVTGKKLTVTCSQNMNHEYMSWYRQDPGLGLRQIYYSMNVEVTDKGDVPEGYKVSRKEKRNFPLILESPSPNQTSLYFCASSPRTGPSSGANVLTFGAGSRLTVL.

The chain links TRBV6-6 to TRBJ1-5; D call uncertain. Germline-derived CDR1 and CDR2 are MNHNY and SVGAGI (reference sequence). The CDR3 sequence is 14 residues long. Between the trimmed V and J ends, which lost 6 bases and 6 bases, there was a span of 15 bases. The chain's CDR3 is CASSPSLISQPQHF. The CDR3 nucleotides are TGTGCCAGCAGCCCCTCCCTAATTAGTCAGCCCCAGCATTTT.

This chain links TRBV6-6 with TRBJ2-7; the D gene is possibly TRBD1 (7 bases). The CDR3 contains 14 residues. Germline V gene data show CDR1 as MNHNY and CDR2 as SVGAGI (reference sequence). Trimming stripped 4 bases from V and 0 bases from J, with 10 bases between. Here the CDR3 DNA reads TGTGCCAGCAGTTGGAGGGGGCACTCCTACGAGCAGTACTTC. This codes for CASSWRGHSYEQYF.

The rearrangement uses TRBV18 and TRBJ2-1; D is ambiguous. Germline assignment: CDR1 KGHSH and CDR2 LQKENI. The CDR3 spans 15 residues. V was shortened by 2 bases and J by 0 bases, with 8 bases between the two germline ends. The CDR3 DNA reads as TGTGCCAGCTCACCATCACGGACCTCCTACAATGAGCAGTTCTTC. Protein: CASSPSRTSYNEQFF.

This rearrangement joins TRBV14 to TRBJ2-1; D is unresolved. Germline values: CDR1 SGHDN, CDR2 FVKESK. Trimming removed 6 bases from V and 3 bases from J, with 9 bases in between. The CDR3 extends over 13 amino acids. This chain's CDR3 is CASSLFGYNEQFF. CDR3 bases: TGTGCCAGCAGTCTCTTTGGCTACAATGAGCAGTTCTTC.

The chain carries TRBV6-4 and TRBJ1-1; D is undetermined. V was trimmed by 3 bases and J by 1 base, leaving 9 bases between them. Germline values: CDR1 MRHNA, CDR2 SNTAGT. This CDR3 is built from 14 residues. In DNA, the CDR3 is TGTGCCAGCAGTGAGCAGGACCCGAACACTGAAGCTTTCTTT. Translated: CASSEQDPNTEAFF.

The chain combines TRBV5-4 with TRBJ1-2; TRBD1 is a possible D gene (6 bases). This CDR3 has 14 amino acids. V was trimmed by 1 base and J by 6 bases, leaving 13 bases between them. CDR1 is SGHNT, CDR2 YYREEE, per germline (reference sequence). The CDR3 nucleotides read TGTGCCAGCAGCTTGCAACAGGGAAAGGATGGCTACACCTTC. This sequence encodes CASSLQQGKDGYTF.